Listed here are 14 T cell receptor beta chains from one sample, sequenced in a study of early T cells in non-severe SARS-CoV-2 infection. TCRdb reprocessed the 5' RACE reads via MiXCR and lists one record per CDR3 protein. The sample has 30,000 to 45,000 distinct CDR3 sequences, about 5.3% seen once. Sequences were obtained from whole blood. These receptor sequences come from an adult who was a healthcare worker with PCR-confirmed SARS-CoV-2 infection or an uninfected control (not recorded which).

This rearrangement joins TRBV30 to TRBJ2-1; TRBD2 aligns across 10 bases. CDR3 length: 15 residues. V shed 2 bases and J 5 bases; nucleotides not matched to a gene: 6. Germline V lookup: CDR1 GTSNPN, CDR2 SVGIG (reference sequence). CDR3 in DNA: TGTGCCTGGAGTCAAAGCGGGAGGGTAAACAATGAGCAGTTCTTC. As protein: CAWSQSGRVNNEQFF.

The table lists this clonotype with many counts. The chain has TRBV7-9 and TRBJ2-7; D might be TRBD1 (6 bases). Per germline, CDR1 SEHNR and CDR2 FQNEAQ (reference sequence). V was trimmed by 2 bases and J by 1 base, leaving 18 bases between them. The CDR3 sequence is 17 residues long. The CDR3: CASSLRGQTKPSYEQYF. In DNA, the CDR3 is TGTGCCAGCAGCTTAAGAGGACAGACCAAACCTTCCTACGAGCAGTACTTC.

This clonotype was seen at least ten times. This chain joins TRBV20-1 and TRBJ1-2; 8 bases line up with TRBD1. The germline CDR1 and CDR2 sequences are DFQATT and SNEGSKA (reference sequence). The CDR3 runs to 17 residues. Trimming took 1 base from V and 5 from J; bases not matched to a gene: 15. The CDR3 sequence is CSARGLFPGQALYGYTF. CDR3 sequence (DNA): TGCAGTGCTAGAGGCCTCTTTCCGGGACAGGCGCTATATGGCTACACCTTC.

In its sample, this clonotype was seen many times. This CDR3 reads CASSPTGSTEAFF. Here the CDR3 DNA reads TGTGCCAGCAGCCCGACAGGGAGTACTGAAGCTTTCTTT. The chain combines TRBV28 with TRBJ1-1; 7 bases line up with TRBD1. CDR1 is MDHEN and CDR2 is SYDVKM in the germline V gene. This CDR3 has 13 amino acids. The V gene end was trimmed by 6 bases and the J gene end by 5 bases; junction bases not matched to a gene: 6.

This clonotype was recorded at least ten times. V and J are TRBV24-1 and TRBJ2-1; a possible D gene is TRBD1 (5 bases). Trimming cost V 2 bases and J 0 bases, with 10 bases left between them. CDR1 and CDR2 from the germline V gene are KGHDR and SFDVKD. The CDR3 has 16 residues. CDR3 DNA: TGTGCCACCAGTGATTCCAGGACAAGCTCCTACAATGAGCAGTTCTTC. It codes for CATSDSRTSSYNEQFF.

This clonotype was detected many times. The gene calls are TRBV11-2 and TRBJ2-3, with unresolved D. V lost 4 bases to trimming and J lost 0 bases, with 8 bases between them. The germline CDR1 and CDR2 sequences are SGHAT and FQNNGV. The CDR3 is 14 residues long. CDR3 region: CASSSLASTDTQYF. The CDR3 nucleotides read TGTGCCAGCAGCTCCCTTGCTAGCACAGATACGCAGTATTTT.

Many counts were recorded for this clonotype. The V gene is TRBV7-9, the J gene TRBJ2-7; 7 bases match TRBD2. The germline CDR1 and CDR2 sequences are SEHNR and FQNEAQ (reference sequence). The V segment lost 2 bases and the J segment 2 bases; nucleotides outside the gene matches: 6. The CDR3 totals 15 residues. Here the CDR3 reads CASSLPAGETYEQYF. Written as DNA, the CDR3 is TGTGCCAGCAGCTTACCTGCGGGGGAAACCTACGAGCAGTACTTC.

This clonotype has at least ten counts. The chain combines TRBV18 with TRBJ1-1, with D perhaps matching TRBD1 (5 bases). The germline V gene has CDR1 KGHSH and CDR2 LQKENI. The V end was cut by 0 bases, the J end by 5 bases, with 13 bases between. This CDR3 region has 15 residues. CDR3 in amino acids: CASSPPMGHGTEAFF. The CDR3 bases are TGTGCCAGCTCACCACCGATGGGGCACGGGACTGAAGCTTTCTTT. The variable domain in full, completed from reference TRBV18 and TRBJ1-1, reads NAGVMQNPRHLVRRRGQEARLRCSPMKGHSHVYWYRQLPEEGLKFMVYLQKENIIDESGMPKERFSAEFPKEGPSILRIQQVVRGDSAAYFCASSPPMGHGTEAFFGQGTRLTVV.

This chain links TRBV11-3 with TRBJ2-7; either TRBD1 or TRBD2 may fit D (5 bases each). V lost 2 bases and J lost 0, with 14 bases in between. This CDR3 has 16 residues. Germline CDR1 and CDR2: SGHNT and YENEEA. Written as DNA, the CDR3 is TGTGCCAGCAGCTTACTAGGAAGCGGACACTCCTACGAGCAGTACTTC. It yields the protein CASSLLGSGHSYEQYF.

This clonotype occurred a few times. The gene calls are TRBV2 and TRBJ1-5; 7 bases match TRBD1. Germline V gene data show CDR1 as SNHLY and CDR2 as FYNNEI. The CDR3 covers 15 residues. With 3 bases clipped from V and 0 bases from J, the junction kept 2 bases outside the gene matches. This chain's CDR3 is CASSEGTDSNQPQHF. CDR3 nucleotides: TGTGCCAGCAGTGAGGGGACAGATAGCAATCAGCCCCAGCATTTT.

Ten or more counts support this clonotype. The chain couples TRBV6-5 to TRBJ2-1; 12 bases are shared with TRBD2. With V trimmed by 4 bases and J by 5 bases, 9 bases remained unmatched. The CDR3 length is 17 residues. The V gene's germline CDR1 is MNHEY and CDR2 SVGAGI. The CDR3 loop is CASSLSPGTSGHNEQFF. For the CDR3, the DNA is TGTGCCAGCAGTTTATCCCCCGGGACTAGCGGGCACAATGAGCAGTTCTTC.

This clonotype was seen repeatedly, ten times or more. The chain carries TRBV7-2 and TRBJ2-1; 12 nucleotides agree with TRBD2. V was clipped by 4 bases and J by 4 bases; unmatched bases: 14. The CDR3 extends over 19 amino acids. Germline V gives CDR1 SGHTA, CDR2 FQGNSA. The CDR3 spells CASSSPRLLAGGRYNEQFF. The CDR3 DNA sequence: TGTGCCAGCAGCTCCCCACGACTGCTAGCGGGGGGGCGGTACAATGAGCAGTTCTTC.

This clonotype came up many times. The rearrangement joins TRBV20-1 to TRBJ1-5, with D perhaps matching TRBD1 (5 bases). Trimming removed 3 bases at V and 5 bases at J, with 14 bases between. The CDR3 is 14 amino acids. Germline V gene sequence: CDR1 DFQATT, CDR2 SNEGSKA (reference sequence). The CDR3 loop reads CSASPWDDDQPQHF. DNA of the CDR3: TGCAGTGCTAGTCCTTGGGACGATGATCAGCCCCAGCATTTT.

The CDR3 is CASSLSGMWTPDTQYF. In DNA, the CDR3 is TGTGCCAGCAGTTTATCGGGGATGTGGACGCCAGATACGCAGTATTTT. The chain is built from TRBV28 and TRBJ2-3, with a tentative D call TRBD2 (5 bases). The CDR3 loop spans 16 amino acids. Deletions cut 1 base from V and 4 bases from J, with 15 bases between. Germline lookup yields CDR1 MDHEN and CDR2 SYDVKM.